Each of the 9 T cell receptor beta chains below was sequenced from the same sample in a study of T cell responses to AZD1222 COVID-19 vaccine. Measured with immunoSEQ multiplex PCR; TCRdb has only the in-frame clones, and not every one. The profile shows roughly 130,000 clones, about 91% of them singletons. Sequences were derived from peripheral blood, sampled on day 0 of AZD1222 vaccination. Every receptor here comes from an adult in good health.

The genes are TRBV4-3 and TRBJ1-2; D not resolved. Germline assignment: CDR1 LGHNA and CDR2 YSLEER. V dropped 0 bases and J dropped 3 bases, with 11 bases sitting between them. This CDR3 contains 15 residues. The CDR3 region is CASSQDRRVHYGYTF. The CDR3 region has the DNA TGCGCCAGCAGCCAAGATAGGAGAGTTCACTATGGCTACACCTTC.

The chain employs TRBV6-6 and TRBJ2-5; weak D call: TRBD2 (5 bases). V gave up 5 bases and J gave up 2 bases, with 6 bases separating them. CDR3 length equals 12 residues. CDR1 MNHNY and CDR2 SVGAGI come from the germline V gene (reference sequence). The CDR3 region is CASSPGQETQYF. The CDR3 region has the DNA TGTGCCAGCAGTCCGGGACAAGAGACCCAGTACTTC.

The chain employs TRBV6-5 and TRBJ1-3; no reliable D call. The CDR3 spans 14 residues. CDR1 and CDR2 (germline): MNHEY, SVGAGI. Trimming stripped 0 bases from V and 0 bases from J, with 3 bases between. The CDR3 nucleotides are TGTGCCAGCAGTTACTCGAGCTCTGGAAACACCATATATTTT. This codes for CASSYSSSGNTIYF.

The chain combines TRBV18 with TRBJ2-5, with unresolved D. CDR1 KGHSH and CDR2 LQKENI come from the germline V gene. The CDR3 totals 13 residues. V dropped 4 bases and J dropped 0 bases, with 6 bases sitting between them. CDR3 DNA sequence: TGTGCCAGCTCACTTGGCTACCAAGAGACCCAGTACTTC. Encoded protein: CASSLGYQETQYF.

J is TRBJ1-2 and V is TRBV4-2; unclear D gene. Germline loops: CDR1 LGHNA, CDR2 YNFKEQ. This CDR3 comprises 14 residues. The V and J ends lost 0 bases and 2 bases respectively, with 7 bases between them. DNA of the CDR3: TGTGCCAGCAGCCAAGATGCCAGGAACTATGGCTACACCTTC. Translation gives CASSQDARNYGYTF.

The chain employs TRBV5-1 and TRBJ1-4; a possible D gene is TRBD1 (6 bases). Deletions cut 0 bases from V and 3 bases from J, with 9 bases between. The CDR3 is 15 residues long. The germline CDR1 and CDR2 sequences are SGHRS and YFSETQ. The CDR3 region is CASSLDDRSNEKLFF. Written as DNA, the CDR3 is TGCGCCAGCAGCTTGGACGACAGGTCTAATGAAAAACTGTTTTTT.

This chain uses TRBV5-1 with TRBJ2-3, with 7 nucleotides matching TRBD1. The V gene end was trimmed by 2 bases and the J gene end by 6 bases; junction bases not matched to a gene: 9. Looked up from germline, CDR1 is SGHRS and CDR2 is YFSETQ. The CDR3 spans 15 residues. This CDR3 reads CASSFPGGQGDTQYF. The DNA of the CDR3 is TGCGCCAGCAGCTTCCCAGGGGGACAAGGGGATACGCAGTATTTT.

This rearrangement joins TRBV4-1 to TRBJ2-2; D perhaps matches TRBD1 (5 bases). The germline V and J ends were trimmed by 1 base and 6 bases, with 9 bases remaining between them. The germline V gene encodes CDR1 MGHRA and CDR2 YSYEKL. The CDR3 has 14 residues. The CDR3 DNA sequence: TGCGCCAGCAGCCAAGTCACAGGCCCCGGGGAGCTGTTTTTT. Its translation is CASSQVTGPGELFF.

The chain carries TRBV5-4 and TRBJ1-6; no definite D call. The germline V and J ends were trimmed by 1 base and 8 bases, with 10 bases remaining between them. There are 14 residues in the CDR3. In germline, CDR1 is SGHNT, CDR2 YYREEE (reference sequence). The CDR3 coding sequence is TGTGCCAGCAGCTTGCAACTGGGAGATTCACCCCTCCACTTT. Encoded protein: CASSLQLGDSPLHF.